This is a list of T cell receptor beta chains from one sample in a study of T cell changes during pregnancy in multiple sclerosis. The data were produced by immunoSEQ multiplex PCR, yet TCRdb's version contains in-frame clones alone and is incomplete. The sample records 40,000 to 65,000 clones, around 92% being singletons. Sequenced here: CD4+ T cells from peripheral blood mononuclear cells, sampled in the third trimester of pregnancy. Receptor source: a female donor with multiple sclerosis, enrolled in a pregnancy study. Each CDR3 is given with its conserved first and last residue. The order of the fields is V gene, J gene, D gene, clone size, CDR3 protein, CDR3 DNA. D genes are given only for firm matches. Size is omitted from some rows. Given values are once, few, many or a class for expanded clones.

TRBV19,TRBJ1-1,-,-,CASKTTGNTEAFF,TGTGCCAGTAAAACTACAGGGAACACTGAAGCTTTCTTT
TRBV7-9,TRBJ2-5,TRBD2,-,CASSLLAGGQETQYF,TGTGCCAGCAGCTTACTAGCGGGGGGGCAAGAGACCCAGTACTTC
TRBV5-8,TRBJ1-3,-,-,CASSLIGGTSGNTIYF,TGTGCCAGCAGCTTGATCGGGGGAACCTCTGGAAACACCATATATTTT
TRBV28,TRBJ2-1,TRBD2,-,CASSLGLARNEQFF,TGTGCCAGCAGTTTAGGACTAGCGAGGAATGAGCAGTTCTTC
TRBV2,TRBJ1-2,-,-,CARKPGVGGYTF,TGTGCCAGAAAGCCAGGGGTTGGTGGCTACACCTTC
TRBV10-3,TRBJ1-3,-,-,CAISESTSIYF,TGTGCCATCAGTGAGTCCACCAGCATATATTTT
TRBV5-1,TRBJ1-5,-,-,CASSRTVNQPQHF,TGCGCCAGCAGCCGGACAGTCAATCAGCCCCAGCATTTT
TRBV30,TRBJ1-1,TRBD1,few,CAWNRGVDTEAFF,TGTGCCTGGAACAGGGGAGTTGACACTGAAGCTTTCTTT
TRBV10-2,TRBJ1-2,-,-,CASRTTANYGYTF,TGCGCCAGCAGAACGACAGCAAACTATGGCTACACCTTC
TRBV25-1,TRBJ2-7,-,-,CASSESGRTYEQYF,TGTGCCAGCAGTGAATCCGGCAGGACCTACGAGCAGTACTTC
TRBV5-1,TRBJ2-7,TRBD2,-,CASSTGTSGSYEQYF,TGCGCCAGCAGCACAGGGACTAGCGGTTCCTACGAGCAGTACTTC
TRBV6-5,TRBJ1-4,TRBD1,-,CASSPDRAEKLFF,TGTGCCAGCAGCCCGGACAGGGCTGAAAAACTGTTTTTT
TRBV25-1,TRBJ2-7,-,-,CASSEKAGSYEQYF,TGTGCCAGCAGTGAAAAGGCAGGGTCCTACGAGCAGTACTTC
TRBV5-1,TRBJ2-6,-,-,CASSAQVSGANVLTF,TGCGCCAGCAGCGCGCAGGTCTCTGGGGCCAACGTCCTGACTTTC
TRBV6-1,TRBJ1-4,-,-,CASSEIQGSNEKLFF,TGTGCCAGCAGTGAAATACAGGGATCTAATGAAAAACTGTTTTTT
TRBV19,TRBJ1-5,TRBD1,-,CASSARLGQGGNQPQHF,TGTGCCAGTAGTGCTCGCTTGGGACAGGGCGGCAATCAGCCCCAGCATTTT
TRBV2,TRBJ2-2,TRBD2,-,CASRGLAGNTGELFF,TGTGCCAGCAGGGGACTAGCGGGGAACACCGGGGAGCTGTTTTTT
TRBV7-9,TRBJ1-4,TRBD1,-,CASSGTGGNEKLFF,TGTGCCAGCAGCGGGACAGGGGGGAATGAAAAACTGTTTTTT
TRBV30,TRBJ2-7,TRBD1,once,CAWSRQGNEQYF,TGTGCCTGGAGTCGACAGGGTAACGAGCAGTACTTC
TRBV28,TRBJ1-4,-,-,CASRPARRATNEKLFF,TGTGCCAGCAGGCCTGCCCGGAGGGCTACTAATGAAAAACTGTTTTTT
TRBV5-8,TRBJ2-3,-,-,CASSRVPDTQYF,TGTGCCAGCAGCCGAGTTCCAGATACGCAGTATTTT
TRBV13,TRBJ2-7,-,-,CASRDQRVSYEQYF,TGTGCCAGCAGGGACCAGCGGGTCTCCTACGAGCAGTACTTC
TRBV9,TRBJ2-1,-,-,CASSVGLLAKGDNEQFF,TGTGCCAGCAGCGTAGGCCTTCTAGCTAAAGGTGACAATGAGCAGTTCTTC
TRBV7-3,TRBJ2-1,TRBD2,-,CASSPRAGRVYNEQFF,TGTGCCAGCAGCCCCCGAGCGGGGAGGGTATACAATGAGCAGTTCTTC
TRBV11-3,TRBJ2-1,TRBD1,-,CASSQTGIHNEQFF,TGTGCCAGCAGCCAGACAGGGATCCACAATGAGCAGTTCTTC
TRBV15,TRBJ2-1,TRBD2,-,CATSRDGAGGPFFGGNEQFF,TGTGCCACCAGCAGAGATGGAGCGGGAGGGCCTTTCTTTGGGGGAAATGAGCAGTTCTTC
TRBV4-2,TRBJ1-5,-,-,CASSQAGGRGQPQHF,TGTGCCAGCAGCCAAGCCGGGGGGCGCGGTCAGCCCCAGCATTTT